These T cell receptor beta chains were read from a single sample in a study of T cell responses to AZD1222 COVID-19 vaccine. TCRdb's table, derived via immunoSEQ multiplex PCR, lists solely in-frame clones and lacks some. The data contain some 98,000 clones, 88% of them singletons. The sample in question was peripheral blood, obtained 28 days after the second AZD1222 dose. The receptors stem from an adult who received the AZD1222 COVID-19 vaccine. The CDR3 runs from the conserved cysteine through the conserved F or W. The order of the fields is CDR3 length, clone size, D gene, J gene, V gene, CDR3 protein, CDR3 DNA. A D gene is named only where the DNA matches it firmly. Clone sizes are given selectively: once, few, many, or a class where the clone is expanded.

15	once	-	TRBJ2-7	TRBV18	CASSPPGTQRYEQYF	TGTGCCAGCTCACCACCCGGGACACAACGGTACGAGCAGTACTTC
14	medium-sized	-	TRBJ1-4	TRBV19	CASSMGQGDEKLFF	TGTGCCAGTAGTATGGGGCAGGGTGATGAAAAACTGTTTTTT
15	-	TRBD2	TRBJ2-3	TRBV4-1	CASSRGLAGVDTQYF	TGCGCCAGCAGCCGAGGGCTAGCGGGAGTTGATACGCAGTATTTT
13	-	TRBD2	TRBJ2-1	TRBV3-1/TRBV3-2	CASSLAGYNEQFF	TGTGCCAGCAGCCTAGCGGGATACAATGAGCAGTTCTTC
17	-	-	TRBJ2-3	TRBV12-5	CASGYTWKNTSTDTQYF	TGTGCTAGTGGATACACGTGGAAAAATACTAGCACAGATACGCAGTATTTT
13	-	TRBD2	TRBJ2-5	TRBV7-3	CASSRGGQETQYF	TGTGCCAGCAGCCGCGGGGGCCAAGAGACCCAGTACTTC
14	-	-	TRBJ1-6	TRBV30	CAQTEDSYNSPLHF	TGTGCCCAGACCGAAGACAGTTATAATTCACCCCTCCACTTT
13	-	-	TRBJ1-5	TRBV12-3/TRBV12-4	CASMRGIWQPQHF	TGTGCCAGCATGAGGGGCATTTGGCAGCCCCAGCATTTT
14	once	-	TRBJ2-4	TRBV5-1	CASSERTAKNIQYF	TGCGCCAGCAGCGAACGGACAGCCAAAAACATTCAGTACTTC
16	-	TRBD2	TRBJ2-3	TRBV5-1	CASSPRRAGITDTQYF	TGCGCCAGCAGCCCCCGTCGAGCGGGGATCACAGATACGCAGTATTTT
17	-	-	TRBJ2-2	TRBV28	CASSLWGARSNTGELFF	TGTGCCAGCAGTTTATGGGGGGCGCGTTCGAACACCGGGGAGCTGTTTTTT
14	-	-	TRBJ1-1	TRBV18	CASSQQAINTEAFF	TGTGCCAGCTCACAACAGGCTATAAACACTGAAGCTTTCTTT
14	-	-	TRBJ1-4	TRBV5-5	CASSLGQGLEKLFF	TGTGCCAGCAGCTTGGGGCAGGGACTTGAAAAACTGTTTTTT
15	-	TRBD2	TRBJ2-1	TRBV7-3	CASSLVAGGTNEQFF	TGTGCCAGCAGCTTAGTAGCGGGAGGTACCAATGAGCAGTTCTTC
15	-	-	TRBJ2-1	TRBV19	CASSNARGPHNEQFF	TGTGCCAGTAGTAACGCCCGAGGGCCCCACAATGAGCAGTTCTTC
15	-	TRBD1	TRBJ2-7	TRBV6-5	CASSLRDRGIDEQYF	TGTGCCAGCAGTCTCCGGGACAGGGGCATCGACGAGCAGTACTTC
18	once	TRBD2	TRBJ2-7	TRBV7-9	CASSPTFRTSGRIYEQYF	TGTGCCAGCAGCCCTACTTTTCGGACTAGCGGGAGGATCTACGAGCAGTACTTC
15	-	-	TRBJ2-7	TRBV19	CASSRGTGSRNEQYF	TGTGCCAGTAGTCGAGGAACAGGGTCTAGGAACGAGCAGTACTTC
13	once	-	TRBJ1-1	TRBV12-3/TRBV12-4	CASSAYRNTEAFF	TGTGCCAGCAGTGCGTACAGGAACACTGAAGCTTTCTTT
14	-	-	TRBJ2-7	TRBV19	CASSIRDGSYEQYF	TGTGCCAGTAGTATCAGGGATGGCTCCTACGAGCAGTACTTC
19	once	TRBD1	TRBJ2-7	TRBV7-9	CASSPSRPEPGQHSYEQYF	TGTGCCAGCAGCCCATCTAGGCCCGAACCGGGACAGCACTCCTACGAGCAGTACTTC
14	once	-	TRBJ2-7	TRBV5-1	CASSLLSSSYEQYF	TGCGCCAGCAGCTTGCTATCTAGCTCCTACGAGCAGTACTTC
15	-	-	TRBJ1-5	TRBV3-1/TRBV3-2	CASSQDTASNQPQHF	TGTGCCAGCAGCCAAGACACGGCGAGCAATCAGCCCCAGCATTTT
13	-	-	TRBJ2-1	TRBV10-1	CASSEARGNEQFF	TGCGCCAGCAGTGAGGCCCGGGGCAATGAGCAGTTCTTC
15	-	TRBD1	TRBJ1-4	TRBV19	CASSIIEGAGEKLFF	TGTGCCAGTAGTATAATCGAGGGGGCTGGTGAAAAACTGTTTTTT
16	few	TRBD2	TRBJ2-1	TRBV9	CASSPYSGGDSEKQFF	TGTGCCAGCAGCCCCTACTCTGGGGGGGACTCGGAGAAGCAGTTCTTC
13	-	-	TRBJ1-2	TRBV25-1	CASRKTGGEGYTF	TGTGCCAGCAGGAAGACAGGAGGAGAGGGCTACACCTTC
13	-	TRBD1	TRBJ2-3	TRBV19	CASSQHRGITQYF	TGTGCCAGTAGCCAACACAGGGGGATTACGCAGTATTTT
14	-	-	TRBJ2-7	TRBV7-2	CASSPSTRGYEQYF	TGTGCCAGCAGTCCCTCCACCCGGGGCTACGAGCAGTACTTC
17	-	TRBD1	TRBJ2-1	TRBV19	CASSIAPDRGLYNEQFF	TGTGCCAGTAGTATAGCCCCCGACAGGGGACTCTACAATGAGCAGTTCTTC
14	-	-	TRBJ1-5	TRBV3-1/TRBV3-2	CASSQDFLGQPQHF	TGTGCCAGCAGCCAGGATTTCCTCGGCCAGCCCCAGCATTTT
13	-	TRBD1	TRBJ2-1	TRBV3-1/TRBV3-2	CASSPWTGNEQFF	TGTGCCAGCAGCCCTTGGACAGGTAATGAGCAGTTCTTC
16	-	TRBD1	TRBJ2-5	TRBV10-2	CASQGPRTGVEETQYF	TGCGCCAGCCAGGGTCCTCGGACAGGGGTAGAGGAGACCCAGTACTTC
14	few	TRBD2	TRBJ2-7	TRBV6-5	CASRWTSGTYEQYF	TGTGCCAGCAGGTGGACTAGCGGGACCTACGAGCAGTACTTC
14	-	-	TRBJ1-5	TRBV27	CASTANGYNQPQHF	TGTGCCAGCACCGCCAACGGATACAATCAGCCCCAGCATTTT
15	few	-	TRBJ1-2	TRBV5-4	CASRLQGEVNYGYTF	TGTGCCAGCAGACTACAGGGAGAGGTCAACTATGGCTACACCTTC
16	-	TRBD1	TRBJ2-7	TRBV9	CASSVDLGQGIYEQYF	TGTGCCAGCAGCGTAGACTTGGGACAGGGTATCTACGAGCAGTACTTC
13	-	-	TRBJ2-7	TRBV7-3	CASSLGRGYEQYF	TGTGCCAGCAGCTTAGGCAGGGGCTACGAGCAGTACTTC
16	-	TRBD1	TRBJ1-5	TRBV19	CASSPEGQGIGQPQHF	TGTGCCAGTAGCCCCGAGGGACAGGGCATTGGCCAGCCCCAGCATTTT
17	-	TRBD1	TRBJ1-5	TRBV10-2	CASSQKRTGDSLRPQHF	TGCGCCAGCAGTCAGAAGAGGACAGGGGACTCTCTACGGCCCCAGCATTTT
14	-	TRBD1	TRBJ1-2	TRBV5-4	CASSLGQGADGYTF	TGTGCCAGCAGCTTGGGACAGGGGGCCGATGGCTACACCTTC
14	-	TRBD1	TRBJ1-2	TRBV23-1	CASSHSGTGCSYTF	TGCGCCAGCAGTCACTCCGGGACAGGGTGTAGCTACACCTTC
13	-	TRBD1	TRBJ2-7	TRBV29-1	CSVGQGPIYEQYF	TGCAGCGTGGGACAGGGGCCTATCTACGAGCAGTACTTC
16	-	-	TRBJ2-5	TRBV4-1	CASSQEKVGLAETQYF	TGCGCCAGCAGCCAGGAGAAGGTGGGGCTAGCGGAGACCCAGTACTTC
13	-	-	TRBJ1-6	TRBV6-5	CASSPQYSSPLHF	TGTGCCAGCAGTCCCCAGTATAGCTCACCCCTCCACTTT
15	-	TRBD1	TRBJ2-1	TRBV7-9	CASSLGGQAYNEQFF	TGTGCCAGCAGCTTAGGGGGACAGGCCTACAATGAGCAGTTCTTC
15	-	TRBD2	TRBJ2-7	TRBV7-9	CASSLMRRESYEQYF	TGTGCCAGCAGCTTAATGAGGCGGGAGTCCTACGAGCAGTACTTC
15	-	-	TRBJ2-1	TRBV4-2	CASSQGPATPGEQFF	TGTGCCAGCAGCCAAGGCCCGGCTACACCGGGGGAGCAGTTCTTC
15	once	TRBD1	TRBJ1-2	TRBV27	CASSFSGTGFYGYTF	TGTGCCAGCAGTTTCTCCGGGACAGGGTTCTATGGCTACACCTTC
15	-	-	TRBJ2-6	TRBV2	CASSEWGTGANVLTF	TGTGCCAGCAGTGAATGGGGGACTGGGGCCAACGTCCTGACTTTC
13	-	-	TRBJ2-7	TRBV6-5	CASSYRAGYEQYF	TGTGCCAGCAGTTATCGCGCAGGCTACGAGCAGTACTTC
13	-	-	TRBJ1-2	TRBV2	CASSSGTYYGYTF	TGTGCCAGCTCCTCCGGGACCTACTATGGCTACACCTTC
17	-	TRBD2	TRBJ2-5	TRBV27	CASSLSATSGIGETQYF	TGTGCCAGCAGTTTATCGGCGACTAGCGGGATAGGAGAGACCCAGTACTTC
15	-	-	TRBJ1-1	TRBV7-6	CASSLGGWGAREAFF	TGTGCCAGCAGCTTAGGAGGTTGGGGGGCACGTGAAGCTTTCTTT